This TCR beta chain was profiled in a study of cytomegalovirus exposure and HLA in healthy donors. Overall study context: The approximately 110 validation repertoires used the same platform as the 650 to 800 first-cohort repertoires, a later analysis reported. The study, taken as a whole, reports: Through in vitro validation, a few CMV-associated chains were shown to be specific for CMV antigens. It was 160 or so TCR beta chains that were listed as cytomegalovirus-associated.

Concerning this clone: As yet, its antigen is unknown.

TCRdb's copy holds only in-frame clones and misses some; the assay was immunoSEQ multiplex PCR. This sample yields 65,000 to 70,000 clones, of which about 90% are seen a single time; about 3% belongs to the top ten. Losses at the gene ends were 2 bases for V and 6 bases for J; bases not matched to a gene: 3. CDR1 and CDR2 from the germline V gene are SGHVS and FNYEAQ. CDR3 size: 13 residues. The TCR was taken from a young man in good health and CMV-seronegative. The J gene is TRBJ1-2, the V gene TRBV7-6; TRBD1 matches at 7 bases. Sequencing was performed on PBMCs. CDR3 DNA sequence: TGTGCCAGCAGCTTAACCGGGACAGATGGCTACACCTTC. Amino acid sequence: CASSLTGTDGYTF.